This record covers a single T cell receptor (beta chain). Its antigen remains unknown. This specimen belongs to a study of T cell responses to AZD1222 COVID-19 vaccine. On the study more broadly: Second-dose recipients at about 4 or about 12 weeks were treated as one pooled group. Notes on the study in general: Just a handful of AZD1222 recipients were seropositive at baseline. Nearly half of spike-specific TCRs reportedly target variant regions that are unmutated in the B.1.351 and B.1.1.7 variants.

CDR1 and CDR2 (germline): SNHLY, FYNNEI. The CDR3 is 15 amino acids. V shed 6 bases and J 3 bases; nucleotides not matched to a gene: 8. The protocol was immunoSEQ multiplex PCR, while the TCRdb copy is restricted to in-frame clones and leaves out a portion. The table has about 170,000 clones, around 90% seen once. This TCR was sampled from an adult in good health. The material was peripheral blood, obtained on day 0 of AZD1222 vaccination. The chain is built from TRBV2 and TRBJ2-7; 10 bases are shared with TRBD2. The CDR3 DNA reads as TGTGCCAGCAGCCCCCGACTAGCGGGCGGCTACGAGCAGTACTTC. This codes for CASSPRLAGGYEQYF.